These T cell receptor beta chains were read from a single sample in a study of blood T cell repertoires in COVID-19. This table comes from immunoSEQ multiplex PCR, and its TCRdb copy is limited to in-frame clones, with some not included. The sample lists tens of thousands of clones; roughly 80% were seen once. The sample taken for sequencing was peripheral blood. The receptors were gathered from a human donor in a cohort sampled during active or convalescent COVID-19. Both conserved end residues are trimmed from each CDR3. Each record gives: V gene, CDR3 protein.

>TRBV12-3/TRBV12-4
ASSLSVYEQY
>TRBV2
ATTTSGQGVNYGYT
>TRBV7-8
ASSPREGSYEQY
>TRBV7-3
ASSLTEKNSPLH
>TRBV2
ASSDRLSLGTNVLT
>TRBV19
ASRSGGVRDEQF
>TRBV19
ASSSSPGQGGLDTGELF
>TRBV5-4
ASSQTSGYQETQY
>TRBV11-2
ASSLRLAGGSSYNEQF
>TRBV6-2/TRBV6-3
ASSSSGIAKNIQY
>TRBV6-1
ASSEFLDKIPEAF
>TRBV27
ASSVTPGLTYEQY
>TRBV6-5
ASRSGLSTDTQY
>TRBV7-6
ASSSLDRGTGETQY
>TRBV6-4
ASSDTTISNEQF
>TRBV10-3
AISESTTSGGGQETQY
>TRBV7-2
ASSLGGGTTEAF
>TRBV30
ARTTGTYTDTQY
>TRBV5-1
ASSPDGQGQETQY
>TRBV19
ASSMGRGPNNEQF
>TRBV18
ASSPKGQSSYNEQF
>TRBV5-6
ASNPRGLGEQY
>TRBV19
ASSIRRLAGGRYEQF
>TRBV7-2
ASSPDRGGNTIY
>TRBV10-3
AISGAGAGTNEKLF
>TRBV4-1
ASRLRGESNQPQH
>TRBV5-4
ASSLATDSGNTIY
>TRBV18
ASSQSEMNTEAF
>TRBV2
ASRDRGETQY
>TRBV11-3
ASSRGQGALPNTEAF
>TRBV7-2
ASSVQGWAEAF
>TRBV7-9
ASSFRGIEAF
>TRBV27
ASSEQGFGTRRYGYT
>TRBV12-3/TRBV12-4
ASSRGEKLF
>TRBV24-1
ATSDPHSKTSGATNEQF
>TRBV11-1
ASSVTGSSGNTIY
>TRBV5-4
ASSRGQGGDYGYT